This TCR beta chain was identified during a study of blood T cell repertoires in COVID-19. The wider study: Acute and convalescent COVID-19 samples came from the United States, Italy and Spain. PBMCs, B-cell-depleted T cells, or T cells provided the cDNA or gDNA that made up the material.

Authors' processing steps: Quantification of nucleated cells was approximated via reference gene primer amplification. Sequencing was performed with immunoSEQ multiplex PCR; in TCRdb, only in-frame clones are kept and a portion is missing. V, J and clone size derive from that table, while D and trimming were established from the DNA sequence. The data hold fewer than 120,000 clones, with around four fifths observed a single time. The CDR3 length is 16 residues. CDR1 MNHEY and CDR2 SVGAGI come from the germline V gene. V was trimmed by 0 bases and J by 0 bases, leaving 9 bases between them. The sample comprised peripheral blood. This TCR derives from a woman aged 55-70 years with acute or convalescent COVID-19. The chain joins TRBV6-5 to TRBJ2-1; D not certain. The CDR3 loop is CASSYSGGSSYNEQFF. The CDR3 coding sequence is TGTGCCAGCAGTTACTCAGGCGGAAGCTCCTACAATGAGCAGTTCTTC.